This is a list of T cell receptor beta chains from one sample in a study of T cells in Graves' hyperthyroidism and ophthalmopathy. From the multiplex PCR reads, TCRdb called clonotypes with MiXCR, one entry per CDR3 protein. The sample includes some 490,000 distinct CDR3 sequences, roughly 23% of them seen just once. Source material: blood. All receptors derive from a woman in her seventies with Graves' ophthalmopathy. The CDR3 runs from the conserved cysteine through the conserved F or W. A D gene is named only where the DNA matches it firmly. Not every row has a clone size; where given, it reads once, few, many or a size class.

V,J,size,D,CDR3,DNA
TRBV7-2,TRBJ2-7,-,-,CASSPTLGFAYGQYF,TGTGCCAGCAGTCCGACTCTGGGGTTCGCCTACGGGCAGTACTTC
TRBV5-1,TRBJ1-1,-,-,CASTWGGTGAFF,TGCGCCAGTACCTGGGGAGGCACTGGAGCTTTCTTT
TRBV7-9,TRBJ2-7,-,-,CASSLAGTNHEQYF,TGTGCCAGCAGCTTAGCGGGAACCAACCACGAGCAGTACTTC
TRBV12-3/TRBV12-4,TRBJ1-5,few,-,CASSLSGPPQHF,TGTGCCAGCAGTTTATCGGGACCGCCCCAGCATTTT
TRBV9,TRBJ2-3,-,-,CASSNSVDTQYF,TGTGCCAGCAGCAACAGCGTGGATACGCAGTATTTT
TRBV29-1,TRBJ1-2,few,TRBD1,CSVDGTGGSNYGYTF,TGCAGCGTTGACGGGACAGGGGGATCTAACTATGGCTACACCTTC
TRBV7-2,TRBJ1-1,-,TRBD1,CASSPRTGLNTEAFF,TGTGCCAGCAGCCCCCGGACAGGGTTGAACACTGAAGCTTTCTTT
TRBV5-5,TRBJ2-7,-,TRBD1,CASRQVAGGDLRYEQYF,TGTGCCAGCCGCCAGGTGGCAGGGGGCGATCTACGCTACGAGCAGTACTTC
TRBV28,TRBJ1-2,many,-,CASSLLRTDYGYTF,TGTGCCAGCAGTTTATTGAGGACAGACTATGGCTACACCTTC
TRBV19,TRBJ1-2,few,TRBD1,CASSGTAGYGYTF,TGTGCCAGTAGCGGGACAGCCGGCTATGGCTACACCTTC
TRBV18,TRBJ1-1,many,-,CASSGNAEAFF,TGTGCCAGCTCAGGGAACGCTGAAGCTTTCTTT
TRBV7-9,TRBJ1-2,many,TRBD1,CASSPWDRGYGYTF,TGTGCCAGCAGCCCCTGGGACAGGGGATATGGCTACACCTTC
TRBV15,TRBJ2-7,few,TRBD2,CATSREREGNEQYF,TGTGCCACCAGCAGGGAGCGGGAGGGGAACGAGCAGTACTTC
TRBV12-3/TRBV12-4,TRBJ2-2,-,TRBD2,CASLRAGANTGELFF,TGTGCCAGCTTAAGGGCGGGGGCGAACACCGGGGAGCTGTTTTTT
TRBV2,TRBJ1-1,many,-,CASSEALPGGDAFF,TGTGCCAGCAGTGAAGCGCTTCCGGGAGGTGACGCTTTCTTT
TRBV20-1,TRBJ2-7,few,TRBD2,CSARSGSRAYEQYF,TGCAGTGCTCGTAGCGGGAGTAGGGCCTACGAGCAGTACTTC
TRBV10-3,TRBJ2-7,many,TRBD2,CAISESGGGRGTSGIGEQYF,TGTGCCATCAGTGAGTCAGGCGGGGGACGTGGGACTAGCGGGATTGGCGAGCAGTACTTC
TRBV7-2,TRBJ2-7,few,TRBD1,CASSLGGTVSYEQYF,TGTGCCAGCAGCTTAGGGGGGACAGTCTCCTACGAGCAGTACTTC
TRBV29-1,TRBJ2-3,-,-,CSVDLPADTQYF,TGCAGCGTAGACCTACCCGCAGATACGCAGTATTTT
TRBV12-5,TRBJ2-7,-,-,CASGLAQVREQYF,TGTGCTAGTGGTTTGGCCCAGGTGCGCGAGCAGTACTTC
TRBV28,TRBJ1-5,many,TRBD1,CASRRTGGNQPQHF,TGTGCCAGCAGGCGTACAGGGGGCAATCAGCCCCAGCATTTT
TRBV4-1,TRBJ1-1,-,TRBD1,CASSRVQGAYTEAFF,TGCGCCAGCAGCCGAGTACAGGGGGCGTACACTGAAGCTTTCTTT
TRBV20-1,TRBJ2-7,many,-,CSASWGQEQYF,TGCAGTGCTAGTTGGGGGCAGGAGCAGTACTTC
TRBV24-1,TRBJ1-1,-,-,CATSDWWTNTEAFF,TGTGCCACCAGTGATTGGTGGACGAACACTGAAGCTTTCTTT
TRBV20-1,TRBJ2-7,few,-,CSAWDGGSLVEQYF,TGCAGTGCTTGGGACGGAGGATCTTTGGTAGAGCAGTACTTC
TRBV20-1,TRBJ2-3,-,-,CSARRKDTQYF,TGCAGTGCCAGACGGAAGGATACGCAGTATTTT
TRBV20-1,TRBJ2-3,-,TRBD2,CSARAGTSGFSDTQYF,TGCAGTGCTAGGGCCGGGACTAGCGGGTTCTCAGATACGCAGTATTTT
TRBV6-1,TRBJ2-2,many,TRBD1,CASRGARTGGHTGELFF,TGTGCCAGCAGAGGGGCCCGGACAGGGGGACACACCGGGGAGCTGTTTTTT
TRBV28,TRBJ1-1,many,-,CASTVAGGTEAFF,TGTGCCAGCACCGTAGCGGGGGGCACTGAAGCTTTCTTT
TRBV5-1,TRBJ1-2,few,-,CASSLWISAGGYTF,TGCGCCAGCAGCTTGTGGATCTCGGCGGGAGGCTACACCTTC
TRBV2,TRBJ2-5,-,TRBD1,CASSRQATGGRETQYF,TGTGCCAGCAGTCGGCAAGCTACAGGGGGCAGAGAGACCCAGTACTTC
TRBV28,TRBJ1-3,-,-,CASSFTGGFGNTIYF,TGTGCCAGCAGTTTTACGGGGGGCTTTGGAAACACCATATATTTT
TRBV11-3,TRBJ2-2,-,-,CASSLDFATGELFF,TGTGCCAGCAGCTTAGATTTTGCCACCGGGGAGCTGTTTTTT
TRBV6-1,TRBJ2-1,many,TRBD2,CASSDRRLAIRNEQFF,TGTGCCAGCAGTGATCGGAGACTAGCGATTAGGAATGAGCAGTTCTTC
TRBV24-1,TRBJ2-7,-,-,CATSDPWRGHYEQYF,TGTGCCACCAGTGATCCTTGGAGAGGGCACTACGAGCAGTACTTC
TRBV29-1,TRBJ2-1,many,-,CSVEDRYNEQFF,TGCAGCGTTGAAGATCGCTACAATGAGCAGTTCTTC
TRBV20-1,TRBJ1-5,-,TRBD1,CSASNPGTGVQPQHF,TGCAGTGCTAGTAACCCCGGGACAGGGGTTCAGCCCCAGCATTTT
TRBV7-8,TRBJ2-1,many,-,CASSSKESSYNEQFF,TGTGCCAGCAGCTCCAAAGAAAGCTCCTACAATGAGCAGTTCTTC
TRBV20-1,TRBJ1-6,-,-,CSARVGSEIYNSPLHF,TGCAGTGCTAGAGTGGGGTCGGAGATCTATAATTCACCCCTCCACTTT
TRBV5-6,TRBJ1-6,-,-,CASSIGQKDNSPLHF,TGTGCCAGCAGCATAGGACAGAAAGATAATTCACCCCTCCACTTT
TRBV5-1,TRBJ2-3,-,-,CASTSLGSTDTQYF,TGCGCCAGCACCTCCCTGGGCTCCACAGATACGCAGTATTTT